The source of this TCR beta chain is a study of CD8+ T cells in alopecia areata. Treatment here: oral pan-JAK inhibitor, 5-10 mg twice daily. This clone was observed a few times. Trimming took 2 bases from V and 8 from J, leaving 18 bases between them. The CDR3 runs to 14 residues. Looked up from germline, CDR1 is GTSNPN and CDR2 is SVGIG (reference sequence). After isolation, RNA underwent reverse transcription to generate cDNA as the sequencing template. The assay was immunoSEQ multiplex PCR, and TCRdb's table has in-frame clones only and misses some. The data hold 160,000 or so clones, with approximately 52% observed a single time.

This TCR was recovered from a human donor with alopecia areata. V and J are TRBV30 and TRBJ1-1, with TRBD1 as a possible D gene (6 bases). The sequenced sample was CD4+ T cells sorted from blood, obtained at approximately week 60, from a patient treated with tofacitinib. CDR3 in amino acids: CAWSLGHRVREAFF. CDR3 bases: TGTGCCTGGAGTCTTGGTCACAGGGTGAGGGAAGCTTTCTTT.